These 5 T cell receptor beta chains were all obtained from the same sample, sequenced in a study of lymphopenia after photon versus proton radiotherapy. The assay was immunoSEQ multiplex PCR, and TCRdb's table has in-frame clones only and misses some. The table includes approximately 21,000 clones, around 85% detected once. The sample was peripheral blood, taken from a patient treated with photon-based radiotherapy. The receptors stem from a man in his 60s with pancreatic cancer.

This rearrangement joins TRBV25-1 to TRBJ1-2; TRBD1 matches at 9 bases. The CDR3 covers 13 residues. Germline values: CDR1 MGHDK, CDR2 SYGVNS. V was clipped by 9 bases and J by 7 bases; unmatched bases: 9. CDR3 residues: CASSTGQGFGYTF. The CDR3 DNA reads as TGTGCCAGTAGTACCGGACAGGGGTTTGGCTACACCTTC.

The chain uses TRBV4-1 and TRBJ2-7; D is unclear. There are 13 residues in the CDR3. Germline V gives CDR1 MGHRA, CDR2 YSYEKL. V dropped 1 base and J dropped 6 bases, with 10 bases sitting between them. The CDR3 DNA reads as TGCGCCAGCAGCCAAGTAAACTGGAGCGAGCAGTACTTC. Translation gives CASSQVNWSEQYF.

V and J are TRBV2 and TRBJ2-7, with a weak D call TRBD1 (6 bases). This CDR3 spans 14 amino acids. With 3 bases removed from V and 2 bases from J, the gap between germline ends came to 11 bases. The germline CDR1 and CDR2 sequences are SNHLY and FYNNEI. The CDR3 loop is CASSDRTATYEQYF. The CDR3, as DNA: TGTGCCAGCAGTGATCGGACAGCAACCTACGAGCAGTACTTC.

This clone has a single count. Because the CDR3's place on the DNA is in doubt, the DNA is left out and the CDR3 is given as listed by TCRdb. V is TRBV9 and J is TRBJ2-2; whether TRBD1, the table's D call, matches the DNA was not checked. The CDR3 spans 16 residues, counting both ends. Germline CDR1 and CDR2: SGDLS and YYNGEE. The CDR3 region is CASSGVRARAHGELFF.

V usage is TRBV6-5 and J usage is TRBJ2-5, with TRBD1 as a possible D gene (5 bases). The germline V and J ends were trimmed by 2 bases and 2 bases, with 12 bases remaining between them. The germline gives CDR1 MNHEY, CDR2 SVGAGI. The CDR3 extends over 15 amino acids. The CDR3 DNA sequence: TGTGCCAGCAGTTACGTTGGCAGGGATCAAGAGACCCAGTACTTC. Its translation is CASSYVGRDQETQYF.